One sample yielded the 16 T cell receptor beta chains listed below, sequenced in a study of blood T cell repertoires in COVID-19 (TCRdb year 2020). Library preparation employed the immunoSEQ multiplex PCR assay. The source is immuneACCESS, and TCRdb retained only in-frame sequences with V and J called. Part of the clones is not carried over; for the studies checked, unresolved V genes explain less than half of this, and the remainder is unexplained. The sample table shows 100,000 or so clones, and roughly 86% are seen once. The ten top clones hold around 10% of the sample. Sequenced: peripheral blood. The origin of the receptors is a woman in her 30s with acute or convalescent COVID-19.

The gene calls are TRBV30 and TRBJ1-4; 7 positions agree with TRBD1. V shed 4 bases and J 7 bases; nucleotides not matched to a gene: 12. The CDR3 is made up of 15 amino acids. Germline V lookup: CDR1 GTSNPN, CDR2 SVGIG (reference sequence). The CDR3 nucleotides read TGTGCCTGGACCAATGGAGGGGGCGTCGGTGAAAAACTGTTTTTT. It is translated as CAWTNGGGVGEKLFF.

The V and J genes are TRBV7-2 and TRBJ1-2; D gene unclear. Per germline, CDR1 SGHTA and CDR2 FQGNSA. V was cut by 2 bases and J by 3 bases, with 7 bases left in between. This CDR3 region has 13 residues. The CDR3 DNA reads as TGTGCCAGCAGCTTAATCACAGACTATGGCTACACCTTC. It codes for CASSLITDYGYTF.

The genes are TRBV21-1 and TRBJ2-6; the table's D call of TRBD1 was not tested on the DNA. TRBV21-1 is termed a pseudogene. CDR3 length equals 17 residues. The CDR3 DNA is TGTGCCAGCACCTATAATACAGGGAATTCTGGGGCCAACGTCCTGACTTTC. Protein sequence: CASTYNTGNSGANVLTF.

The chain uses TRBV4-1 and TRBJ1-1; D ambiguous. V lost 1 base to trimming and J lost 5 bases, with 8 bases between them. The CDR3 is 13 amino acids. The germline V gene has CDR1 MGHRA and CDR2 YSYEKL. The DNA of the CDR3 is TGCGCCAGCAGCCAAGGAAGAGGGACTGAAGCTTTCTTT. It translates to CASSQGRGTEAFF.

In its sample, this clone was seen once. The chain has TRBV27 and TRBJ2-7; 8 positions match TRBD1. With 6 bases clipped from V and 1 base from J, the junction kept 8 bases outside the gene matches. This CDR3 has 15 residues. Germline V gene data show CDR1 as MNHEY and CDR2 as SMNVEV (reference sequence). The CDR3 region has the DNA TGTGCCAGCAGGGCCAGGGGGCAAACTTCCTACGAGCAGTACTTC. This sequence encodes CASRARGQTSYEQYF.

The gene calls are TRBV20-1 and TRBJ1-1, with D unclear. V gave up 7 bases and J gave up 0 bases, with 6 bases separating them. Germline loops: CDR1 DFQATT, CDR2 SNEGSKA (reference sequence). CDR3 length: 11 residues. CDR3 region: CSGQLNTEAFF. The DNA of the CDR3 is TGCAGTGGACAACTGAACACTGAAGCTTTCTTT.

The chain recombines TRBV5-6 with TRBJ2-7; D perhaps matches TRBD2 (5 bases). Germline V lookup: CDR1 SGHDT, CDR2 YYEEEE. There are 14 residues in the CDR3. V gave up 3 bases and J gave up 3 bases, with 13 bases separating them. In DNA form, the CDR3 reads TGTGCCAGCAGCTGGACTGTAGGGATCTACGAGCAGTACTTC. It encodes CASSWTVGIYEQYF.

The rearrangement links TRBV2 to TRBJ1-3; TRBD1 is a possible D gene (5 bases). V was trimmed by 2 bases and J by 3 bases, leaving 11 bases between them. CDR3 length equals 15 residues. Germline CDR1 is SNHLY and CDR2 is FYNNEI. CDR3 in DNA: TGTGCCAGCAGTGAACAGTGGCAGGGTGGAAACACCATATATTTT. It is translated as CASSEQWQGGNTIYF. The full variable domain, its missing parts supplied by reference TRBV2 and TRBJ1-3, is EPEVTQTPSHQVTQMGQEVILRCVPISNHLYFYWYRQILGQKVEFLVSFYNNEISEKSEIFDDQFSVERPDGSNFTLKIRSTKLEDSAMYFCASSEQWQGGNTIYFGEGSWLTVV.

This clone was recorded only once. The chain is built from TRBV11-3 and TRBJ2-3; 8 bases are shared with TRBD1. J lost 4 bases, V lost 5 bases, and 11 bases had no gene match. Germline V gives CDR1 SGHNT, CDR2 YENEEA. The CDR3 extends over 16 amino acids. The CDR3 bases are TGTGCCAGCAGCGAAGGGGTGACAGGGGAAGCAGATACGCAGTATTTT. Residues: CASSEGVTGEADTQYF. Together with reference TRBV11-3 and TRBJ2-3, the CDR3 gives the full variable domain: EAGVVQSPRYKIIEKKQPVAFWCNPISGHNTLYWYLQNLGQGPELLIRYENEEAVDDSQLPKDRFSAERLKGVDSTLKIQPAELGDSAVYLCASSEGVTGEADTQYFGPGTRLTVL.

This chain joins TRBV5-8 and TRBJ1-4; 7 bases are a match to TRBD1. The CDR3 contains 16 residues. Looked up from germline, CDR1 is SGHTS and CDR2 is YDEGEE. After removal of 0 bases from V and 2 bases from J, the junction contained 4 bases not matched to a gene. As DNA, the CDR3 is TGTGCCAGCAGCTTGGGAGGGGGCCTCACTAATGAAAAACTGTTTTTT. This gives the protein CASSLGGGLTNEKLFF. Based on the CDR3 plus reference TRBV5-8 and TRBJ1-4, the full variable domain is EAGVTQSPTHLIKTRGQQATLRCSPISGHTSVYWYQQALGLGLQFLLWYDEGEERNRGNFPPRFSGRQFPNYSSELNVNALELEDSALYLCASSLGGGLTNEKLFFGSGTQLSVL.

The V gene is TRBV24-1, the J gene TRBJ2-2, with a possible D match to TRBD2 (5 bases). The CDR3 is made up of 16 amino acids. V lost 0 bases, J lost 5 bases, and 12 bases lay in between. CDR1 KGHDR and CDR2 SFDVKD come from the germline V gene. CDR3 sequence: CATSDLRPSGTGELFF. CDR3 nucleotides: TGTGCCACCAGTGATTTGCGCCCCTCGGGGACCGGGGAGCTGTTTTTT.

The chain links TRBV15 to TRBJ1-1; D is undetermined. The CDR3 is made up of 15 amino acids. V was pared by 3 bases and J by 5 bases, with 16 bases between. Germline V gives CDR1 LNHNV, CDR2 YYDKDF (reference sequence). The CDR3 DNA reads as TGTGCCACCAGCAGGGTATCGGGGTTAGGGACTGAAGCTTTCTTT. Translated, it gives CATSRVSGLGTEAFF.

This chain uses TRBV12-3 or TRBV12-4 with TRBJ1-1; the match to TRBD1 covers 8 bases. The CDR3 is 13 amino acids. Trimming took 6 bases from V and 5 from J; bases not matched to a gene: 5. The CDR3 protein is CASSFNRGTEAFF. The CDR3 DNA sequence: TGTGCCAGCAGCTTCAACAGGGGGACTGAAGCTTTCTTT.

The chain joins TRBV5-6 to TRBJ2-3, with 8 bases matching TRBD2. This CDR3 has 11 residues. V was clipped by 3 bases and J by 11 bases; unmatched bases: 2. Germline loops: CDR1 SGHDT, CDR2 YYEEEE. The CDR3 nucleotides are TGTGCCAGCAGCTCGGGGGGGCAGCAGTATTTT. Translation gives CASSSGGQQYF. The whole variable domain, remainder taken from reference TRBV5-6 and TRBJ2-3, is DAGVTQSPTHLIKTRGQQVTLRCSPKSGHDTVSWYQQALGQGPQFIFQYYEEEERQRGNFPDRFSGHQFPNYSSELNVNALLLGDSALYLCASSSGGQQYFGPGTRLTVL.

The chain joins TRBV7-8 to TRBJ1-4; D gene uncertain. Germline V gene sequence: CDR1 SGHVS, CDR2 FQNEAQ. This CDR3 contains 15 residues. Deletions cut 0 bases from V and 7 bases from J, with 12 bases between. This chain's CDR3 is CASSLARRPIEKLFF. CDR3 DNA: TGTGCCAGCAGCTTAGCGCGGAGGCCTATTGAAAAACTGTTTTTT.

This clone has more than one count but fewer than ten. This sequence joins TRBV9 and TRBJ1-5, with D hard to call. Trimming left V 0 bases short and J 1 base short, with 2 bases between. The germline CDR1 and CDR2 sequences are SGDLS and YYNGEE. The CDR3 is 13 residues long. CDR3 coding DNA: TGTGCCAGCAGCGTAGCAAGCAATCAGCCCCAGCATTTT. Translating gives CASSVASNQPQHF.